These 17 T cell receptor beta chains share one sample of origin, sequenced in a study of cytomegalovirus exposure and HLA in healthy donors. PCR primers comprised 60 Vbeta and 13 Jbeta primers. Only in-frame clones appear in the TCRdb table, and some are missing; sequencing was by immunoSEQ multiplex PCR. The sample records 150,000 to 200,000 clones, around 80% being singletons. The sample comprised PBMCs. The receptors were gathered from a woman aged 25 to 39 in good health and CMV-seropositive.

This clone was recorded only once. The J gene is TRBJ1-2, the V gene TRBV18, with a tentative D call TRBD1 (6 bases). The CDR3 length is 16 residues. Between the trimmed V and J ends, which lost 0 bases and 4 bases, there was a span of 15 bases. CDR1 is KGHSH, CDR2 LQKENI, per germline. CDR3 residues: CASSPPGDIDAYGYTF. The CDR3 bases are TGTGCCAGCTCACCACCGGGGGACATAGATGCCTATGGCTACACCTTC.

In its sample, this clone was seen once. The chain carries TRBV5-1 and TRBJ2-2; TRBD1 might be the D (6 bases). The CDR3 has 15 amino acids. Germline CDR1 is SGHRS and CDR2 is YFSETQ. V gave up 1 base and J gave up 3 bases, with 10 bases separating them. DNA for the CDR3: TGCGCCAGCAGCTTGTCCAGGGGCGACACCGGGGAGCTGTTTTTT. It is translated as CASSLSRGDTGELFF.

The chain joins TRBV5-4 to TRBJ1-1; D is uncertain. The germline V gene encodes CDR1 SGHNT and CDR2 YYREEE (reference sequence). This CDR3 region has 15 residues. The V and J ends lost 5 bases and 0 bases respectively, with 14 bases between them. The CDR3 coding sequence is TGTGCCAGCAGTTCTCGAATAGCTATGAACACTGAAGCTTTCTTT. Protein: CASSSRIAMNTEAFF.

This clone was counted a few times. Mismatch with germline at one junction end may stem from a read error. CDR3 nucleotide sequence: TGTTCCAGCAGCTTGGATGGTGCGGACTATGGCTACACCTTC. Its protein product is CSSSLDGADYGYTF. V usage is TRBV7-9 and J usage is TRBJ1-2; no firm D call. In germline, CDR1 is SEHNR, CDR2 FQNEAQ (reference sequence). There are 14 residues in the CDR3.

As regards this clone: Other DNA sequences within the sample encode an identical CDR3. This chain links TRBV9 with TRBJ2-2; D is possibly TRBD1 (6 bases). CDR1 SGDLS and CDR2 YYNGEE come from the germline V gene. CDR3 length equals 14 residues. V was cut by 2 bases and J by 1 base, with 6 bases left in between. The DNA for the CDR3 is TGTGCCAGCAGCGTGACAGGGAACACCGGGGAGCTGTTTTTT. Its translation is CASSVTGNTGELFF.

This clone appeared a few times. The V call is TRBV9, the J call TRBJ1-5; TRBD1 agrees at 7 bases. The germline V gene has CDR1 SGDLS and CDR2 YYNGEE. The V and J ends lost 3 bases and 4 bases, in that order; junction bases with no gene match: 7. The CDR3 extends over 15 amino acids. The CDR3 nucleotides are TGTGCCAGCAGCGAATACGGGACAGATAATCAGCCCCAGCATTTT. Residues: CASSEYGTDNQPQHF.

CDR3 coding DNA: TGTGCCAGCAGTAGGGGACAGGGGTACAATCAGCCCCAGCATTTT. Translating gives CASSRGQGYNQPQHF. This chain links TRBV28 with TRBJ1-5; 10 bases match TRBD1. V lost 5 bases to trimming and J lost 3 bases; unmatched junction nucleotides: 4. Germline lookup yields CDR1 MDHEN and CDR2 SYDVKM. This CDR3 has 15 amino acids.

This chain uses TRBV5-6 with TRBJ2-7, with D possibly matching TRBD1 (5 bases). Between the trimmed V and J ends, which lost 1 base and 3 bases, there was a span of 8 bases. The CDR3 runs 13 residues. Germline lookup yields CDR1 SGHDT and CDR2 YYEEEE. The CDR3: CASSLRGGYEQYF. CDR3 in DNA: TGTGCCAGCAGCTTGAGGGGTGGCTACGAGCAGTACTTC.

This chain connects TRBV29-1 to TRBJ2-1, with 10 bases fitting TRBD1. The CDR3 has 15 residues. J was trimmed by 3 bases and V by 6 bases; bases with no gene match: 8. CDR1 and CDR2 from the germline V gene are SQVTM and ANQGSEA. The CDR3 bases are TGCAGCGTGAGTAACCGGGACAGGGGCTACAATGAGCAGTTCTTC. It is translated as CSVSNRDRGYNEQFF.

CDR3 amino acids: CASSPSGGPLNYGYTF. The CDR3, as DNA: TGTGCCAGCAGTCCGTCGGGGGGGCCCCTGAACTATGGCTACACCTTC. This chain uses TRBV27 with TRBJ1-2; a weak D match, TRBD1 (6 bases). The CDR3 runs to 16 residues. Germline CDR1 MNHEY, CDR2 SMNVEV (reference sequence). V was cut by 5 bases and J by 2 bases, with 18 bases left in between.

This clone was seen more than once but under ten times. The genes are TRBV9 and TRBJ2-7; 9 nucleotides agree with TRBD2. The CDR3 has 17 residues. CDR1 SGDLS and CDR2 YYNGEE come from the germline V gene. The V gene end was trimmed by 0 bases and the J gene end by 2 bases; junction bases not matched to a gene: 9. CDR3 amino acids: CASSVGSGGTDPYEQYF. CDR3 nucleotide sequence: TGTGCCAGCAGCGTAGGTAGCGGGGGCACCGACCCCTACGAGCAGTACTTC. The full variable domain, rest sourced from reference TRBV9 and TRBJ2-7, is DSGVTQTPKHLITATGQRVTLRCSPRSGDLSVYWYQQSLDQGLQFLIQYYNGEERAKGNILERFSAQQFPDLHSELNLSSLELGDSALYFCASSVGSGGTDPYEQYFGPGTRLTVT.

This clone has a handful of counts. The V gene is TRBV5-1, the J gene TRBJ2-3; TRBD2 matches at 15 bases. The V and J ends lost 4 bases and 2 bases, in that order; junction bases with no gene match: 5. The CDR3 is made up of 17 amino acids. Germline CDR1 and CDR2: SGHRS and YFSETQ. The CDR3 spells CASSPGLAGGLTDTQYF. The CDR3, as DNA: TGCGCCAGCAGCCCAGGACTAGCGGGAGGGCTCACAGATACGCAGTATTTT.

This clone has more than one count but fewer than ten. The V and J genes are TRBV19 and TRBJ2-7; 8 nucleotides align to TRBD2. The CDR3 consists of 16 residues. The germline V gene encodes CDR1 LNHDA and CDR2 SQIVND (reference sequence). V dropped 2 bases and J dropped 1; count of bases not matched to a gene: 7. Written as DNA, the CDR3 is TGTGCCAGTAGTATATTTGCGGGAGGTGTTTCCTACGAGCAGTACTTC. As protein: CASSIFAGGVSYEQYF.

The chain employs TRBV4-1 and TRBJ1-5; perhaps TRBD1 as D (6 bases). This CDR3 contains 15 residues. Germline V CDR1 and CDR2: MGHRA, YSYEKL. The germline V and J ends were trimmed by 4 bases and 3 bases, with 13 bases remaining between them. CDR3 DNA: TGCGCCAGCAGCCGACAGGAAACTGACAATCAGCCCCAGCATTTT. Its translation is CASSRQETDNQPQHF.

The chain links TRBV7-2 to TRBJ2-5, with 8 bases identical to TRBD1. CDR3 length equals 16 residues. Losses at the gene ends were 2 bases for V and 2 bases for J; bases not matched to a gene: 7. Germline V gene data show CDR1 as SGHTA and CDR2 as FQGNSA. CDR3 protein: CASSLSTGTGQETQYF. In DNA, the CDR3 is TGTGCCAGCAGCTTATCAACCGGGACAGGTCAAGAGACCCAGTACTTC.

Concerning this clone: The junction departs from the called germline gene at one end, perhaps through a read error. This CDR3 is also generated by other DNA sequences in the sample. The V and J genes are TRBV2 and TRBJ1-5, with 11 nucleotides matching TRBD1. Germline values: CDR1 SNHLY, CDR2 FYNNEI. The CDR3 spans 14 residues. CDR3 nucleotides: TGCGCCAGCAGTGTGGACAGGGGGCATCAGCCCCAGCATTTT. Amino acids: CASSVDRGHQPQHF.

This clone was seen only a few times. The genes are TRBV2 and TRBJ2-1; 13 bases line up with TRBD2. This CDR3 is 15 amino acids long. CDR1 is SNHLY and CDR2 is FYNNEI in the germline V gene. V was pared by 6 bases and J by 7 bases, with 6 bases of the junction left unmatched. The CDR3 is CASRELAGGSNEQFF. The CDR3 coding sequence is TGTGCCAGCAGGGAACTAGCGGGGGGGTCTAATGAGCAGTTCTTC.